The T cell receptor beta chain under discussion was sequenced for a study of OX40 agonist ivuxolimab in advanced cancers. Study-wide background: Patients received intravenous ivuxolimab every 2 weeks at 0.01 to 10 mg/kg.

Only in-frame clones appear in the TCRdb table, and some are missing; sequencing was by immunoSEQ multiplex PCR. This table holds over 60,000 clones, 84% found once. In regard to this clone: Other DNA variants within this sample encode the same CDR3.

Germline values: CDR1 SGHTA, CDR2 FQGNSA. Germline trimming cut 5 bases from V and 4 bases from J; bases unmatched to any gene: 5. CDR3 size: 14 residues. Sampling times: baseline, cycle 4 day 1, cycle 7 day 1. This chain links TRBV7-2 with TRBJ1-5, with TRBD1 matching 7 bases. The receptor's source is an adult with an advanced solid tumor such as melanoma, head and neck, liver or kidney cancer. The material was CD4+ or CD8+ T cells sorted from blood, obtained in a trial of the OX40 agonist ivuxolimab. CDR3 in amino acids: CASSPGRGNQPQHF. CDR3 nucleotide sequence: TGTGCCAGCAGCCCCGGCAGGGGGAATCAGCCCCAGCATTTT.